These 29 T cell receptor beta chains were sequenced from one sample in a study of blood T cell repertoires in COVID-19. The method was immunoSEQ multiplex PCR; TCRdb's version includes in-frame clones alone and lacks a portion of them. This table holds more than 20,000 clones, roughly 90% found once. The sequencing sample was made of peripheral blood. These receptors were taken from a human donor in a cohort sampled during active COVID-19.

V is TRBV6-6 and J is TRBJ1-5; D remains ambiguous. The CDR3 covers 17 residues. The V gene lost 5 bases and the J gene lost 4 bases, with 21 bases spanning the gap. Germline values: CDR1 MNHNY, CDR2 SVGAGI (reference sequence). DNA of the CDR3: TGTGCCAGCAGTCACAGCACACGCGGGTTGAGTAATCAGCCCCAGCATTTT. Protein: CASSHSTRGLSNQPQHF.

This chain links TRBV18 with TRBJ1-4; 8 bases fit TRBD1. Per the germline V gene, CDR1 is KGHSH and CDR2 is LQKENI. The CDR3 extends over 15 amino acids. The J segment lost 7 bases and the V segment lost 3 bases, leaving 7 bases of the junction unmatched. The CDR3 DNA follows: TGTGCCAGCTCACCGAAACAGGGGGGAGTTGAAAAACTGTTTTTT. Translation gives CASSPKQGGVEKLFF.

The chain links TRBV3-1 (or the pseudogene TRBV3-2) to TRBJ1-2, with a weak D call TRBD1 (5 bases). Germline CDR1 reads LGHDT; CDR2 reads YNNKEL (reference sequence). The CDR3 loop spans 15 amino acids. V was shortened by 6 bases and J by 0 bases, with 14 bases between the two germline ends. In nucleotides, the CDR3 is TGTGCCAGCAGACGTACTTCAGGGACTAACTATGGCTACACCTTC. This gives the protein CASRRTSGTNYGYTF.

This chain connects TRBV7-2 to TRBJ2-7, with D possibly being TRBD2 (7 bases). Per the germline V gene, CDR1 is SGHTA and CDR2 is FQGNSA. The V end was cut by 5 bases, the J end by 0 bases, with 14 bases between. The CDR3 extends over 15 amino acids. Here the CDR3 reads CASSVGGGVSYEQYF. The CDR3 DNA is TGTGCCAGCAGCGTAGGGGGGGGCGTCTCCTACGAGCAGTACTTC.

V is TRBV24-1 and J is TRBJ2-1; perhaps TRBD2 as D (6 bases). Per germline, CDR1 KGHDR and CDR2 SFDVKD. Trimming pared 4 bases from V and 7 bases from J, leaving 13 bases between. CDR3 size: 14 residues. The CDR3 sequence is CATSDGGARNEQFF. For the CDR3, the DNA is TGTGCCACCAGTGACGGGGGAGCGAGGAATGAGCAGTTCTTC.

V usage is TRBV5-1 and J usage is TRBJ2-2; D perhaps matches TRBD2 (5 bases). This CDR3 region has 15 residues. CDR1 and CDR2 from the germline V gene are SGHRS and YFSETQ. V lost 0 bases, J lost 6 bases, and 12 bases lay in between. This CDR3 is CASSLVGEVAGELFF. The DNA for the CDR3 is TGCGCCAGCAGCTTGGTCGGGGAAGTGGCCGGGGAGCTGTTTTTT.

J is TRBJ1-5 and V is TRBV9; 7 bases are a match to TRBD1. Germline-derived CDR1 and CDR2 are SGDLS and YYNGEE. The ends lost 7 bases at V and 2 bases at J; junction bases unmatched: 6. This CDR3 region has 14 residues. CDR3 in DNA: TGTGCCAGCTCCCGGGACAGCGGCAATCAGCCCCAGCATTTT. Amino acids: CASSRDSGNQPQHF.

This sequence joins TRBV9 and TRBJ1-3; the D is unclear. The germline V and J ends were trimmed by 3 bases and 4 bases, with 5 bases remaining between them. The germline V gene encodes CDR1 SGDLS and CDR2 YYNGEE. The CDR3 has 12 residues. DNA for the CDR3: TGTGCCAGCAGCGCAAAAGGAAACACCATATATTTT. It is translated as CASSAKGNTIYF.

V is TRBV19 and J is TRBJ1-6; the D gene is possibly TRBD1 (5 bases). The CDR3 spans 11 residues. V was clipped by 8 bases and J by 11 bases, with 10 bases between them. Germline V CDR1 and CDR2: LNHDA, SQIVND (reference sequence). The chain's CDR3 is CASSGGAPLHF. The CDR3 DNA follows: TGTGCCAGTTCGGGGGGAGCACCCCTCCACTTT.

The chain links TRBV13 to TRBJ1-3; 7 nucleotides align to TRBD1. The CDR3 is 17 residues long. With V trimmed by 5 bases and J by 2 bases, 12 bases remained unmatched. Per germline, CDR1 PRHDT and CDR2 FYEKMQ (reference sequence). CDR3 protein: CASSPTTGKGPGNTIYF. The DNA for the CDR3 is TGTGCCAGCAGCCCGACGACAGGGAAAGGTCCTGGAAACACCATATATTTT.

This clone has a handful of counts. This chain uses TRBV6-2 or TRBV6-3 with TRBJ2-7, with TRBD1 matching 8 bases. CDR3 length equals 17 residues. The V gene's germline CDR1 is MNHEY and CDR2 SVGEGT. Germline trimming cut 0 bases from V and 2 bases from J; bases unmatched to any gene: 9. The chain's CDR3 is CASSYSMADRGTYEQYF. CDR3 DNA sequence: TGTGCCAGCAGTTACTCGATGGCCGACAGGGGAACCTACGAGCAGTACTTC.

This rearrangement joins TRBV19 to TRBJ1-3; D perhaps matches TRBD1 (5 bases). Germline assignment: CDR1 LNHDA and CDR2 SQIVND (reference sequence). Trimming stripped 6 bases from V and 2 bases from J, with 14 bases between. This CDR3 has 15 residues. The CDR3 reads CASRSVTAPGNTIYF. DNA for the CDR3: TGTGCCAGTAGATCGGTGACAGCCCCTGGAAACACCATATATTTT.

The rearrangement joins TRBV6-5 to TRBJ1-1; D possibly corresponds to TRBD1 (6 bases). The CDR3 is 11 residues long. Trimming took off 10 bases at V and 6 bases at J, with 12 bases between the two ends. Germline lookup yields CDR1 MNHEY and CDR2 SVGAGI. For the CDR3, the DNA is TGTGCCACCTCCAGGGGTCCTGAAGCTTTCTTT. It codes for CATSRGPEAFF.

The CDR3, as DNA: TGTGCCAGCAGTCCCATAGGGGTGTATAAAGCTTTCTTT. The encoded protein is CASSPIGVYKAFF. The gene calls are TRBV6-6 and TRBJ1-1; D perhaps matches TRBD1 (5 bases). CDR1 MNHNY and CDR2 SVGAGI come from the germline V gene (reference sequence). Trimming cost V 5 bases and J 9 bases, with 16 bases left between them. This CDR3 contains 13 residues.

The V call is TRBV5-1, the J call TRBJ2-4, with D possibly matching TRBD2 (5 bases). The CDR3 has 15 residues. V dropped 0 bases and J dropped 9 bases, with 16 bases sitting between them. The germline V gene has CDR1 SGHRS and CDR2 YFSETQ. CDR3 amino acids: CASSLASGGEGIQYF. CDR3 sequence (DNA): TGCGCCAGCAGCTTGGCCTCTGGAGGTGAGGGCATTCAGTACTTC. Using reference TRBV5-1 and TRBJ2-4 for the parts outside the CDR3, the full variable domain is KAGVTQTPRYLIKTRGQQVTLSCSPISGHRSVSWYQQTPGQGLQFLFEYFSETQRNKGNFPGRFSGRQFSNSRSEMNVSTLELGDSALYLCASSLASGGEGIQYFGAGTRLSVL.

The chain links TRBV24-1 to TRBJ1-1, with 9 positions matching TRBD1. Unmatched junction bases numbered 3, after V lost 3 bases and J lost 8 bases. CDR1 is KGHDR and CDR2 is SFDVKD in the germline V gene. CDR3 length: 13 amino acids. CDR3 residues: CATSDNRGREAFF. The CDR3 bases are TGTGCCACCAGTGATAACAGGGGGCGGGAAGCTTTCTTT.

This chain joins TRBV3-1 (or the pseudogene TRBV3-2) and TRBJ2-7, with D possibly being TRBD2 (5 bases). Germline CDR1 is LGHDT and CDR2 is YNNKEL (reference sequence). CDR3 size: 14 residues. V shed 2 bases and J shed 6 bases, with 14 bases lying between them. In DNA form, the CDR3 reads TGTGCCAGCAGCCAACGGCTAGCCCAAGGCGAGCAGTACTTC. Protein: CASSQRLAQGEQYF.

The DNA of the CDR3 is TGTGCCAGCAGCTTCAATAGCGGGAGGTCCTACAATGAGCAGTTCTTC. As protein: CASSFNSGRSYNEQFF. The chain is built from TRBV11-2 and TRBJ2-1, with TRBD2 matching 10 bases. V dropped 3 bases and J dropped 1; count of bases not matched to a gene: 3. Germline V CDR1 and CDR2: SGHAT, FQNNGV. CDR3 length: 16 amino acids.

This chain connects TRBV19 to TRBJ1-1; TRBD1 aligns across 8 bases. Per the germline V gene, CDR1 is LNHDA and CDR2 is SQIVND (reference sequence). The CDR3 extends over 16 amino acids. V shed 4 bases, J shed 4 bases, and the junction held 11 bases outside the gene matches. CDR3 residues: CASSTLRTGRSTEAFF. In DNA, the CDR3 is TGTGCCAGTAGTACTCTCCGGACAGGGAGGTCCACTGAAGCTTTCTTT.

The rearrangement uses TRBV3-1 (or the pseudogene TRBV3-2) and TRBJ2-7; no definite D call. The CDR3 loop spans 12 amino acids. Between the trimmed V and J ends, which lost 4 bases and 7 bases, there was a span of 11 bases. CDR1 is LGHDT and CDR2 is YNNKEL in the germline V gene (reference sequence). CDR3 sequence reads: CASSPVPEEQYF. The CDR3 region has the DNA TGTGCCAGCAGCCCCGTTCCTGAGGAGCAGTACTTC.

The rearrangement links TRBV7-9 to TRBJ2-2; TRBD1 might be the D (5 bases). Trimming removed 1 base at V and 10 bases at J, with 13 bases between. Germline V gene data show CDR1 as SEHNR and CDR2 as FQNEAQ (reference sequence). This CDR3 has 14 amino acids. The CDR3 here is CASSLVGQGEELFF. In DNA form, the CDR3 reads TGTGCCAGCAGCTTAGTCGGGCAGGGTGAGGAGCTGTTTTTT.

V gene TRBV7-9 combines with J gene TRBJ2-5, with D tentatively TRBD2 (5 bases). Trimming removed 1 base at V and 5 bases at J, with 14 bases between. CDR1 and CDR2 from the germline V gene are SEHNR and FQNEAQ (reference sequence). The CDR3 has 15 amino acids. The CDR3 region has the DNA TGTGCCAGCAGCTTAGAAAAGAGGGTTCGGGAGACCCAGTACTTC. Amino acid sequence: CASSLEKRVRETQYF.

Worth noting for this clone: At the DNA level, this CDR3 is encoded by other sequences in the same sample as well. The V gene is TRBV14, the J gene TRBJ1-2, with a possible D match to TRBD1 (5 bases). Germline CDR1 and CDR2: SGHDN and FVKESK. This CDR3 is built from 13 residues. Deletions cut 1 base from V and 4 bases from J, with 7 bases between. The CDR3 region is CASSQVQGYGYTF. Here the CDR3 DNA reads TGTGCCAGCAGCCAAGTTCAGGGCTATGGCTACACCTTC.

The V gene is TRBV19, the J gene TRBJ2-1; 8 bases agree with TRBD2. V was pared by 2 bases and J by 4 bases, with 4 bases of the junction left unmatched. The germline V gene encodes CDR1 LNHDA and CDR2 SQIVND (reference sequence). The CDR3 covers 15 residues. DNA of the CDR3: TGTGCCAGTAGTATACTACTAGCGGTATACAATGAGCAGTTCTTC. It yields the protein CASSILLAVYNEQFF.

V gene TRBV28 combines with J gene TRBJ1-4; the match to TRBD1 covers 8 bases. Germline V gene data show CDR1 as MDHEN and CDR2 as SYDVKM. The CDR3 runs 15 residues. Trimming took 4 bases from V and 8 from J; bases not matched to a gene: 9. The CDR3 region has the DNA TGTGCCAGCAGTTCGCAGGGGGCGCGTGGAGAAAAACTGTTTTTT. This translates into CASSSQGARGEKLFF.

This clone showed up just once. This chain joins TRBV3-1 (or the pseudogene TRBV3-2) and TRBJ2-1; 10 bases align to TRBD2. The CDR3 is 18 residues long. V gave up 4 bases and J gave up 5 bases; unmatched junction bases: 14. CDR1 and CDR2 from the germline V gene are LGHDT and YNNKEL (reference sequence). This chain's CDR3 is CASSPRPPLAGAHNEQFF. CDR3 bases: TGTGCCAGCAGCCCCCGCCCGCCGCTAGCGGGGGCCCACAATGAGCAGTTCTTC.

V usage is TRBV7-2 and J usage is TRBJ2-3; 10 positions match TRBD1. The CDR3 sequence is 15 residues long. Germline CDR1 and CDR2: SGHTA and FQGNSA. The junction had 9 bases not matched to a gene; V was cut back by 5 bases and J by 7 bases. The CDR3 sequence: CASSPGGTGAYTQYF. The CDR3 nucleotides are TGTGCCAGCAGCCCGGGGGGGACAGGGGCCTATACGCAGTATTTT. The complete variable domain, with remaining parts taken from reference TRBV7-2 and TRBJ2-3, reads GAGVSQSPSNKVTEKGKDVELRCDPISGHTALYWYRQSLGQGLEFLIYFQGNSAPDKSGLPSDRFSAERTGGSVSTLTIQRTQQEDSAVYLCASSPGGTGAYTQYFGPGTRLTVL.

This chain links TRBV29-1 with TRBJ2-2, with D tentatively TRBD1 (6 bases). Trimming removed 4 bases at V and 4 bases at J, with 7 bases between. This CDR3 comprises 12 residues. Per germline, CDR1 SQVTM and CDR2 ANQGSEA. In DNA form, the CDR3 reads TGCAGCGTTGCCAGGGGCACCGGGGAGCTGTTTTTT. Amino acid sequence: CSVARGTGELFF.

This rearrangement joins TRBV3-1 (or the pseudogene TRBV3-2) to TRBJ2-7, with TRBD2 identical over 10 bases. This CDR3 has 17 amino acids. V lost 2 bases, J lost 5 bases, and 12 bases stayed unmatched. The germline V gene encodes CDR1 LGHDT and CDR2 YNNKEL (reference sequence). The CDR3 DNA sequence: TGTGCCAGCAGCCAACCAACCAGAGCTAGCGGGGGTGACGAGCAGTACTTC. Translation: CASSQPTRASGGDEQYF.